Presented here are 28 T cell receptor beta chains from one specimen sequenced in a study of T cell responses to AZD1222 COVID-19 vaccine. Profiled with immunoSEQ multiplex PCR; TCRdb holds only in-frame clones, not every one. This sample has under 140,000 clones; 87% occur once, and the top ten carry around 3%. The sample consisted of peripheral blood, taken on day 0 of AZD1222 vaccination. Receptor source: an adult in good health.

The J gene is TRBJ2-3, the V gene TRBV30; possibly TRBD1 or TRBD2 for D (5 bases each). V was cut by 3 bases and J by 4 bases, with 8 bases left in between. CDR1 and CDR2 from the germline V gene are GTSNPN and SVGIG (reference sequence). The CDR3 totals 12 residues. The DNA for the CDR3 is TGTGCCTGGAGGGGGACCCCAGATACGCAGTATTTT. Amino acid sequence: CAWRGTPDTQYF.

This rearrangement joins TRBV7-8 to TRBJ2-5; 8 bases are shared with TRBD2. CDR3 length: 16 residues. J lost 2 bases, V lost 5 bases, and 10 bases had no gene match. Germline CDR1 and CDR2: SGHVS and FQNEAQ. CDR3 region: CASSPGGGGFQETQYF. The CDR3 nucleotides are TGTGCCAGCAGCCCCGGGGGGGGAGGGTTTCAAGAGACCCAGTACTTC.

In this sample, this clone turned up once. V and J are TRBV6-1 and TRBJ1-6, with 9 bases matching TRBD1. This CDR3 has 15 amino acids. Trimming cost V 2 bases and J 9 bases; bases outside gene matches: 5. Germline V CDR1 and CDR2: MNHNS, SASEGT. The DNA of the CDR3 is TGTGCCAGCAGTGAATGGGGACAGGGAGGTTCACCCCTCCACTTT. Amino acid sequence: CASSEWGQGGSPLHF.

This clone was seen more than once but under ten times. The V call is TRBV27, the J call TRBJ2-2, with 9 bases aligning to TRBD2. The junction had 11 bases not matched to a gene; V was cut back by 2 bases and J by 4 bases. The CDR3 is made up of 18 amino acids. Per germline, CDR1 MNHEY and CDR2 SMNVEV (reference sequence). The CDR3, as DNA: TGTGCCAGCAGTTTAAGGGGGACTAGCTCGGGGCTCACCGGGGAGCTGTTTTTT. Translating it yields CASSLRGTSSGLTGELFF.

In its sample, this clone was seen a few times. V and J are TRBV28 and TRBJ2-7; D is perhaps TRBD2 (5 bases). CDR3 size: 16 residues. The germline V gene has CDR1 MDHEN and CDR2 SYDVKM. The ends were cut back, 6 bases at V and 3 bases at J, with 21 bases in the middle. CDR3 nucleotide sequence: TGTGCCAGCAGCCCTCGACCCTATTTAGAGGGCTACGAGCAGTACTTC. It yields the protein CASSPRPYLEGYEQYF.

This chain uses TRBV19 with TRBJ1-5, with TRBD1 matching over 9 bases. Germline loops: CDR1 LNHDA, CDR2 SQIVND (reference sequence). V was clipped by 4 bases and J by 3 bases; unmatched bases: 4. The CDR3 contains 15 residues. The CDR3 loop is CASSRGTGLNQPQHF. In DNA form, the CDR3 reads TGTGCCAGTAGTAGAGGGACAGGGCTCAATCAGCCCCAGCATTTT.

This chain's CDR3 is CASSQERDWTNEKLFF. As DNA, the CDR3 is TGTGCCAGCAGCCAAGAGAGGGACTGGACTAATGAAAAACTGTTTTTT. The chain has TRBV14 and TRBJ1-4; the D gene is possibly TRBD1 (5 bases). The V and J ends lost 0 bases and 2 bases respectively, with 10 bases between them. This CDR3 has 16 residues. Germline V gene sequence: CDR1 SGHDN, CDR2 FVKESK.

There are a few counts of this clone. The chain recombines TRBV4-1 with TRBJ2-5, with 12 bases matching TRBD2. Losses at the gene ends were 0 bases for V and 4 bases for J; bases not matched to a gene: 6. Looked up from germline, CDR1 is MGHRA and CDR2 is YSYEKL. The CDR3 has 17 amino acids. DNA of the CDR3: TGCGCCAGCAGCCAAGATTGGCTAGCGGGAGGGCGAGAGACCCAGTACTTC. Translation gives CASSQDWLAGGRETQYF.

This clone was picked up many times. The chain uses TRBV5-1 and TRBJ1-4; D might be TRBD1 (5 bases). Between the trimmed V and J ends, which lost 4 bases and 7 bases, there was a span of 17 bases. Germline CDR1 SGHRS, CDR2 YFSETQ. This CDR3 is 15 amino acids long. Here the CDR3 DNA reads TGCGCCAGCAGCCTGGCATTGGGGCGCGGTGAAAAACTGTTTTTT. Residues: CASSLALGRGEKLFF.

The CDR3 nucleotides are TGCGCCAGCAGCCCCTCGACAGGGGCGGTCCACGAGCAGTACTTC. Amino acids: CASSPSTGAVHEQYF. The rearrangement uses TRBV5-1 and TRBJ2-7; 8 nucleotides line up with TRBD1. Trimming took 4 bases from V and 5 from J; bases not matched to a gene: 11. Germline V gene lookup returns CDR1 SGHRS and CDR2 YFSETQ. CDR3 length: 15 amino acids.

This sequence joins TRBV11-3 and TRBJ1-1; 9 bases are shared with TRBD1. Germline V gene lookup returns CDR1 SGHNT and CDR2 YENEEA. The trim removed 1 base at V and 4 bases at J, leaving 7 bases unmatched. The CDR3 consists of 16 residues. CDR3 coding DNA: TGTGCCAGCAGCTTAGGGGGGGGACAGGGCCCCACTGAAGCTTTCTTT. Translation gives CASSLGGGQGPTEAFF.

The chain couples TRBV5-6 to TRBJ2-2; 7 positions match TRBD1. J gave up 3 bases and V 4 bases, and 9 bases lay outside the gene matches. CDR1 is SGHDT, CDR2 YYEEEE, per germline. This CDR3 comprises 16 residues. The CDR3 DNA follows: TGTGCCAGCAGCGCGAGGGAGACAGGGTACACCGGGGAGCTGTTTTTT. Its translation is CASSARETGYTGELFF.

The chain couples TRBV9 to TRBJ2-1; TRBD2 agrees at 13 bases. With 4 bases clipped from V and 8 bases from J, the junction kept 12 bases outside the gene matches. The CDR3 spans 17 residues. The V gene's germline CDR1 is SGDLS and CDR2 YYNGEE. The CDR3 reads CASSTLPGLAGSDEQFF. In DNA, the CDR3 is TGTGCCAGCAGCACCCTCCCGGGACTAGCGGGATCCGATGAGCAGTTCTTC.

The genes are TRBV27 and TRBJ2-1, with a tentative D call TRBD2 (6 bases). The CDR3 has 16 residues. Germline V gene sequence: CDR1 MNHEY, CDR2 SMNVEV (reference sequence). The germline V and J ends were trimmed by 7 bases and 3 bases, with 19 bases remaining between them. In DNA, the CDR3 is TGTGCCAGCACCGCCCGGGGGATGACGGGCTACAATGAGCAGTTCTTC. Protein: CASTARGMTGYNEQFF.

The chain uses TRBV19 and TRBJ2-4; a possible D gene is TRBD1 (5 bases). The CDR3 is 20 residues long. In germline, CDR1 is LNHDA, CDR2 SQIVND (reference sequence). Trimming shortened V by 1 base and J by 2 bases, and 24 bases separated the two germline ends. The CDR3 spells CASSIAGPTLGVSSKNIQYF. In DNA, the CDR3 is TGTGCCAGTAGTATAGCGGGCCCCACATTAGGGGTATCTTCCAAAAACATTCAGTACTTC.

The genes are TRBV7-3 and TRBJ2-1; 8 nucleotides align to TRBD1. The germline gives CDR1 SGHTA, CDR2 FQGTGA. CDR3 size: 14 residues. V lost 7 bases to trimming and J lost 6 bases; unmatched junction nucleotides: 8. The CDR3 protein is CASKRGDRGNEQFF. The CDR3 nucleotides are TGTGCCAGCAAAAGGGGAGACAGGGGCAATGAGCAGTTCTTC.

The CDR3 DNA reads as TGTGCCAGCAGGAGACGAGGGTGGGATGAGCAGTTCTTC. Translation gives CASRRRGWDEQFF. V usage is TRBV6-5 and J usage is TRBJ2-1, with D possibly matching TRBD2 (5 bases). Germline CDR1 reads MNHEY; CDR2 reads SVGAGI. The V and J ends lost 6 bases and 8 bases respectively, with 14 bases between them. CDR3 length equals 13 residues.

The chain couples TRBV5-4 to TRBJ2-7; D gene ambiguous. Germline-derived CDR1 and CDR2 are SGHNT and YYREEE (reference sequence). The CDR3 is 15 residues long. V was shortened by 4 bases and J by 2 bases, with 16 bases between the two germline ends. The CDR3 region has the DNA TGTGCCAGCAGCCTGACGGAACAAGTACCCTACGAGCAGTACTTC. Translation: CASSLTEQVPYEQYF.

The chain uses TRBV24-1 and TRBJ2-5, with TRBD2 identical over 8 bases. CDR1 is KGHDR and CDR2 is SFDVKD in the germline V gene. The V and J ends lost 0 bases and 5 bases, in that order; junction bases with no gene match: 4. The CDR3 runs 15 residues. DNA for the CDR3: TGTGCCACCAGTGATTTGCGGGGGGGGAGTGAGACCCAGTACTTC. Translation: CATSDLRGGSETQYF.

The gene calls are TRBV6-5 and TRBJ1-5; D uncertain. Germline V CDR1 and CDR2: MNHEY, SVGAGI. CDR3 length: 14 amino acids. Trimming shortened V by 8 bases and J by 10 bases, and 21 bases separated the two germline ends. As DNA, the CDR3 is TGTGCCAGCGTCTTGGAGGCGGATGTGGTACCCCAGCATTTT. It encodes CASVLEADVVPQHF.

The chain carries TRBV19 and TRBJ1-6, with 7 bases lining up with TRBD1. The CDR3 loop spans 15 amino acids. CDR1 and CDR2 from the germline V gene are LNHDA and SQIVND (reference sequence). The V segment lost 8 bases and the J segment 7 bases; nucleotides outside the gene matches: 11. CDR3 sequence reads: CASGGTVNRNSPLHF. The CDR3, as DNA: TGTGCCAGTGGGGGGACAGTAAATAGGAATTCACCCCTCCACTTT.

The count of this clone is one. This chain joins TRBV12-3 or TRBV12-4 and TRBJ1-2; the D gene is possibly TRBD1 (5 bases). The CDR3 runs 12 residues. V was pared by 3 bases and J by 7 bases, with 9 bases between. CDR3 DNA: TGTGCCAGCAGTTTTCATCAGGGTGGCTACACCTTC. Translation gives CASSFHQGGYTF.

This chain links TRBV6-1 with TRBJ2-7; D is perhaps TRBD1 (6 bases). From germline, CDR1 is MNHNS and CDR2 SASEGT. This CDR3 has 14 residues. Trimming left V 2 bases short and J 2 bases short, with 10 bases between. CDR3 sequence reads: CASSEPAGAYEQYF. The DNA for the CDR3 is TGTGCCAGCAGTGAACCGGCAGGGGCCTACGAGCAGTACTTC.

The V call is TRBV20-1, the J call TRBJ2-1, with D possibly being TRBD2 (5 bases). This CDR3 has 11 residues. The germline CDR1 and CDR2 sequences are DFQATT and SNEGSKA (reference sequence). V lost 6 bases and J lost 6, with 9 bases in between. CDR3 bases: TGCAGTGCCGAACTAGTCAATGAGCAGTTCTTC. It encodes CSAELVNEQFF.

The CDR3 loop is CASSGHPGTSGANEQFF. The CDR3 DNA follows: TGTGCCAGCAGTGGCCATCCCGGGACTAGCGGGGCGAATGAGCAGTTCTTC. The V call is TRBV25-1, the J call TRBJ2-1, with 13 bases fitting TRBD2. Unmatched junction bases numbered 10, after V lost 4 bases and J lost 7 bases. The CDR3 runs to 17 residues. Germline loops: CDR1 MGHDK, CDR2 SYGVNS.

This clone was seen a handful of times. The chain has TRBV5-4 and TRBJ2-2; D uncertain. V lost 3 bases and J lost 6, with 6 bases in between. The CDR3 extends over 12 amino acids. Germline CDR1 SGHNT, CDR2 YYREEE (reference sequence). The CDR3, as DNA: TGTGCCAGCAGCTGGGGTCCCGGGGAGCTGTTTTTT. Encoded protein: CASSWGPGELFF. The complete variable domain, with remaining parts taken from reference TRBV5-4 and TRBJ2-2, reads ETGVTQSPTHLIKTRGQQVTLRCSSQSGHNTVSWYQQALGQGPQFIFQYYREEENGRGNFPPRFSGLQFPNYSSELNVNALELDDSALYLCASSWGPGELFFGEGSRLTVL.

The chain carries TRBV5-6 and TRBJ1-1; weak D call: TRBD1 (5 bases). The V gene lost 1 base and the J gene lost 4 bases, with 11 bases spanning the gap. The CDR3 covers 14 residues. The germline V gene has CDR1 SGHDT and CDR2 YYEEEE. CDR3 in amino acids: CASSLNAGLTEAFF. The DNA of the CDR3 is TGTGCCAGCAGCTTGAATGCGGGGCTCACTGAAGCTTTCTTT. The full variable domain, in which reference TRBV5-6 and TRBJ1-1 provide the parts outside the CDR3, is DAGVTQSPTHLIKTRGQQVTLRCSPKSGHDTVSWYQQALGQGPQFIFQYYEEEERQRGNFPDRFSGHQFPNYSSELNVNALLLGDSALYLCASSLNAGLTEAFFGQGTRLTVV.

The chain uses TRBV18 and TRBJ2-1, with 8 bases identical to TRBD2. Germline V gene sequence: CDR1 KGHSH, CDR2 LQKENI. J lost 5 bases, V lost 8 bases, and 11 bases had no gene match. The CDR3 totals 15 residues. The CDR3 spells CASLKAGVDDNEQFF. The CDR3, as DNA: TGTGCCAGCCTTAAAGCGGGAGTCGACGACAATGAGCAGTTCTTC. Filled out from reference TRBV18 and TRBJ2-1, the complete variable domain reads NAGVMQNPRHLVRRRGQEARLRCSPMKGHSHVYWYRQLPEEGLKFMVYLQKENIIDESGMPKERFSAEFPKEGPSILRIQQVVRGDSAAYFCASLKAGVDDNEQFFGPGTRLTVL.